This T cell receptor beta chain is from a study of regulatory T cells in long-lasting Graves disease. This CDR3 contains 15 residues. Germline V gene sequence: CDR1 LNHDA, CDR2 SQIVND (reference sequence). V shed 9 bases and J 6 bases; nucleotides not matched to a gene: 7. Library construction for TCR beta used iRepertoire HTBI primers and Arm-PCR of CDR3 regions. Via MiXCR, TCRdb re-called the multiplex PCR reads, giving one row per CDR3 protein. Of 370,000 or so distinct CDR3 sequences listed, around 15% are singletons. This clonotype was seen more than once but under ten times. A read error may explain this, as a much larger clone is one base away. As for time point: newly diagnosed GD, antithyroid drugs for less than 3 months. PBMCs provided the RNA from which the TCR library was made. The same specimen was also included in a second study, on T cells in Graves' hyperthyroidism and ophthalmopathy.

The starting material was peripheral blood mononuclear cells (PBMCs), obtained at new diagnosis, from a patient treated with antithyroid drugs. The sequence was collected from a woman aged 18-35 years with Graves disease. V and J are TRBV19 and TRBJ2-1; 14 nucleotides agree with TRBD2. This CDR3 reads CASQPGLAGANEQFF. Written as DNA, the CDR3 is TGTGCCAGCCAACCGGGACTAGCGGGAGCCAATGAGCAGTTCTTC.